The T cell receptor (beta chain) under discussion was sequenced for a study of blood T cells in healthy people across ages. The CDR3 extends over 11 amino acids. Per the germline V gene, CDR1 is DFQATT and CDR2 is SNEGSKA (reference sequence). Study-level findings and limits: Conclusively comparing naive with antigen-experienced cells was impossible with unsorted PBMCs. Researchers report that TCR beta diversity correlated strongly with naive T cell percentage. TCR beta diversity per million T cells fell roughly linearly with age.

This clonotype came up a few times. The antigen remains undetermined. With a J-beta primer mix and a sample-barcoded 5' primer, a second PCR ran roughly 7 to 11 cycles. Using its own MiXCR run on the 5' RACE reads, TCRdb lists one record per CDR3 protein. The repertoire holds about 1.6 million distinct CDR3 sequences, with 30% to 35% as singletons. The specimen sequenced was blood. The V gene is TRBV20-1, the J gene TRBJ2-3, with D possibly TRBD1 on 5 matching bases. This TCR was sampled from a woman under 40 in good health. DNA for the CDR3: TGCACAGGGCTGGGGACAGATACGCAGTATTTT. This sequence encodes CTGLGTDTQYF.